The 9 T cell receptor beta chains below were found in one sample sequenced in a study of shared clonotypes between healthy human individuals. Clones were read by immunoSEQ multiplex PCR, and TCRdb kept only the in-frame ones, dropping some. In the table there are some 2,500,000 clones, approximately 93% of which are singletons. The sample comprised naive CD4+ T cells from PBMCs. Sample subset: CD45RA+ positively selected. The source of these receptors is a man aged 18 to 30 in good health. Some clones in this sample may be carry-over from other donors' samples.

The table lists this clone with a count of one. The chain's CDR3 is CASSETSGTYEQYF. DNA for the CDR3: TGTGCCAGCAGCGAGACTAGCGGTACCTACGAGCAGTACTTC. The J gene is TRBJ2-7, the V gene TRBV9; 9 bases fit TRBD2. V trimming: 3 bases; J trimming: 2 bases; junction bases outside the gene matches: 3. CDR3 size: 14 residues. The germline V gene has CDR1 SGDLS and CDR2 YYNGEE.

The chain couples TRBV7-9 to TRBJ1-4; possible D gene TRBD1, 5 bases. Germline loops: CDR1 SEHNR, CDR2 FQNEAQ (reference sequence). The CDR3 contains 13 residues. The V gene lost 1 base and the J gene lost 12 bases, with 12 bases spanning the gap. The CDR3 DNA is TGTGCCAGCAGCTTAGATACCCTAGGGGAACTGTTTTTT. Encoded protein: CASSLDTLGELFF.

This chain links TRBV7-2 with TRBJ1-2, with D hard to call. Trimming left V 5 bases short and J 2 bases short, with 15 bases between. Germline assignment: CDR1 SGHTA and CDR2 FQGNSA. This CDR3 is built from 15 residues. The CDR3 DNA follows: TGTGCCAGCAGCACTAGCCGGGATATAAACTATGGCTACACCTTC. Protein: CASSTSRDINYGYTF.

The gene calls are TRBV28 and TRBJ1-5, with 10 nucleotides matching TRBD1. The CDR3 covers 17 residues. The V and J ends lost 6 bases and 5 bases, in that order; junction bases with no gene match: 13. Germline V gene data show CDR1 as MDHEN and CDR2 as SYDVKM. Here the CDR3 DNA reads TGTGCCAGCAGCCTCCGACAGGGGGCAGGAGACTATCAGCCCCAGCATTTT. Its translation: CASSLRQGAGDYQPQHF.

The CDR3 nucleotides are TGTGCCAGTAGTATGAGGGGACTAGCGGGAAACCCCCGCCAAGAGACCCAGTACTTC. Protein: CASSMRGLAGNPRQETQYF. The chain carries TRBV19 and TRBJ2-5; 13 nucleotides match TRBD2. Looked up from germline, CDR1 is LNHDA and CDR2 is SQIVND (reference sequence). The CDR3 is 19 residues long. Unmatched junction bases numbered 11, after V lost 3 bases and J lost 1 base.

This rearrangement joins TRBV18 to TRBJ1-5; no definite D call. CDR1 is KGHSH and CDR2 is LQKENI in the germline V gene. The germline V and J ends were trimmed by 3 bases and 5 bases, with 14 bases remaining between them. This CDR3 contains 15 residues. CDR3 bases: TGTGCCAGCTCACCTTTGGGAGGGAGTGATCAGCCCCAGCATTTT. Translating it yields CASSPLGGSDQPQHF.

The chain couples TRBV6-6 to TRBJ2-1; the match to TRBD2 covers 16 bases. V was clipped by 10 bases and J by 7 bases; unmatched bases: 4. This CDR3 comprises 14 residues. The germline V gene encodes CDR1 MNHNY and CDR2 SVGAGI (reference sequence). CDR3 sequence: CATGTSGRGNEQFF. The CDR3 coding sequence is TGTGCCACCGGGACTAGCGGGAGGGGGAATGAGCAGTTCTTC.

There are a few counts of this clone. The chain recombines TRBV4-2 with TRBJ1-2; no reliable D call. Per germline, CDR1 LGHNA and CDR2 YNFKEQ. This CDR3 is 14 amino acids long. The V gene lost 0 bases and the J gene lost 3 bases, with 8 bases spanning the gap. The CDR3 region has the DNA TGTGCCAGCAGCCAAGATCAGCCCCACTATGGCTACACCTTC. This sequence encodes CASSQDQPHYGYTF.

The chain couples TRBV5-1 to TRBJ2-3; weak D call: TRBD1 (5 bases). In germline, CDR1 is SGHRS, CDR2 YFSETQ. The V end lost 3 bases, the J end lost 3 bases, and 14 bases lay between the germline ends. The CDR3 has 15 residues. The CDR3 coding sequence is TGCGCCAGCAGCTCACAGGCCTTGGGAACAGATACGCAGTATTTT. As protein: CASSSQALGTDTQYF.